This paragraph covers one TCR beta chain sequence. Its antigen is unidentified. A read error may account for a junction end that differs from germline. This CDR3 contains 15 residues. CDR1 is SGHAT, CDR2 FQNNGV, per germline. The sample originates from a study of response to subunit inactivated influenza vaccine. Study outcomes and limitations: Only a handful of new T cells, the authors suggested, are recruited with each seasonal influenza vaccination.

Each CDR3 protein is one row after TCRdb ran MiXCR on the RT-PCR reads. In the table there are hundreds of thousands of distinct CDR3 sequences, approximately 15% of which are singletons. The clonotype originates from a man aged 50 to 69 who received an inactivated influenza vaccine. V is TRBV11-2 and J is TRBJ2-3; D perhaps matches TRBD1 (6 bases). The material sequenced was CD4+ T cells sorted from PBMCs, taken less than 30 months after vaccination. CDR3: CASGLDGQFTDTQYF. CDR3 DNA: TGTGCCAGCGGCTTAGACGGACAGTTCACAGATACGCAGTATTTT.